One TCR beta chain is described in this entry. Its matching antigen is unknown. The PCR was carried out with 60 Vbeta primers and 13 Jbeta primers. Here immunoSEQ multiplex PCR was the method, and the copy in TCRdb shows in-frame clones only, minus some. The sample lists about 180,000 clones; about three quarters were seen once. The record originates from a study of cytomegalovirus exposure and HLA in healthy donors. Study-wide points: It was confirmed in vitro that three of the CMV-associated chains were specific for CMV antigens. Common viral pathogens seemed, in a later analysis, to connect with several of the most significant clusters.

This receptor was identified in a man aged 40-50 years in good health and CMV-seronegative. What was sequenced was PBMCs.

In nucleotides, the CDR3 is TGCGCCAGCAGCTCTACAGGGGGCGGCATTCAGTACTTC. Translated, it gives CASSSTGGGIQYF. V gene TRBV5-1 combines with J gene TRBJ2-4, with 9 nucleotides matching TRBD1. Trimming took 3 bases from V and 9 from J; bases not matched to a gene: 4. CDR1 SGHRS and CDR2 YFSETQ come from the germline V gene. The CDR3 runs 13 residues.